Listed here are 16 T cell receptor beta chains from one sample, sequenced in a study of T cell responses to AZD1222 COVID-19 vaccine. Clones were sequenced by immunoSEQ multiplex PCR, and TCRdb holds only the in-frame ones, with some missing. The repertoire holds about 110,000 clones, with approximately 89% as singletons. This specimen was peripheral blood, taken on day 0 of MenACWY control vaccination. Receptors originate from an adult in good health.

This rearrangement joins TRBV10-3 to TRBJ2-3, with 8 positions matching TRBD2. The V gene's germline CDR1 is ENHRY and CDR2 SYGVKD. Germline trimming cut 3 bases from V and 3 bases from J; bases unmatched to any gene: 8. There are 16 residues in the CDR3. DNA of the CDR3: TGTGCCATCAGTGACCACGGGGGGGCCGGGACAGATACGCAGTATTTT. This codes for CAISDHGGAGTDTQYF.

This clone was observed a single time. The chain combines TRBV9 with TRBJ2-7, with D possibly being TRBD1 or TRBD2 (6 bases each). The germline gives CDR1 SGDLS, CDR2 YYNGEE. The CDR3 is 14 amino acids. Trimming stripped 4 bases from V and 5 bases from J, with 16 bases between. The DNA for the CDR3 is TGTGCCAGCAGCCCCCAAACAGGGAGGAACGAGCAGTACTTC. Translation: CASSPQTGRNEQYF.

The rearrangement uses TRBV2 and TRBJ2-5, with unresolved D. CDR1 is SNHLY, CDR2 FYNNEI, per germline. Trimming stripped 7 bases from V and 0 bases from J, with 3 bases between. The CDR3 contains 11 residues. CDR3 DNA: TGTGCCAGCACGTACCAAGAGACCCAGTACTTC. This gives the protein CASTYQETQYF. The entire variable domain, with the rest obtained from reference TRBV2 and TRBJ2-5, is as follows: EPEVTQTPSHQVTQMGQEVILRCVPISNHLYFYWYRQILGQKVEFLVSFYNNEISEKSEIFDDQFSVERPDGSNFTLKIRSTKLEDSAMYFCASTYQETQYFGPGTRLLVL.

V usage is TRBV3-1 (or the pseudogene TRBV3-2) and J usage is TRBJ1-3; D gene ambiguous. Germline CDR1 and CDR2: LGHDT and YNNKEL (reference sequence). CDR3 length equals 19 residues. V lost 1 base and J 4 bases, leaving 23 bases between the germline ends. CDR3 loop: CASSQVHPQRFGQGNTIYF. The CDR3 region has the DNA TGTGCCAGCAGCCAAGTTCACCCCCAGCGTTTCGGCCAAGGAAACACCATATATTTT.

The V gene is TRBV3-1 (or the pseudogene TRBV3-2), the J gene TRBJ1-2; 7 bases map to TRBD1. Per the germline V gene, CDR1 is LGHDT and CDR2 is YNNKEL (reference sequence). CDR3 size: 13 residues. V was clipped by 4 bases and J by 8 bases; unmatched bases: 7. Here the CDR3 reads CASSLRTGVGYTF. In DNA, the CDR3 is TGTGCCAGCAGCCTACGTACAGGGGTCGGCTACACCTTC.

This clone was counted a few times. The chain recombines TRBV19 with TRBJ2-1, with TRBD1 matching 9 bases. The germline gives CDR1 LNHDA, CDR2 SQIVND (reference sequence). The junction had 5 bases not matched to a gene; V was cut back by 8 bases and J by 9 bases. CDR3 length: 12 residues. The CDR3 sequence is CASGDRASEQFF. The CDR3, as DNA: TGTGCCAGTGGGGACAGGGCAAGTGAGCAGTTCTTC.

V and J are TRBV2 and TRBJ2-5; D is unresolved. The germline gives CDR1 SNHLY, CDR2 FYNNEI. V was clipped by 4 bases and J by 5 bases, with 17 bases between them. The CDR3 runs to 15 residues. The CDR3 reads CASSGEVLFGETQYF. In DNA form, the CDR3 reads TGTGCCAGCAGTGGAGAGGTATTATTCGGGGAGACCCAGTACTTC.

The V and J genes are TRBV27 and TRBJ2-5, with a possible D match to TRBD1 (6 bases). Germline CDR1 is MNHEY and CDR2 is SMNVEV (reference sequence). The CDR3 sequence is 14 residues long. V shed 5 bases and J shed 5 bases, with 15 bases lying between them. The DNA for the CDR3 is TGTGCCAGCAGTCAGACAGGTAGTACGGAGACCCAGTACTTC. This translates into CASSQTGSTETQYF.

The V and J genes are TRBV11-2 and TRBJ2-2; D is possibly TRBD1 or TRBD2 (7 bases each). Trimming stripped 3 bases from V and 5 bases from J, with 13 bases between. The CDR3 has 15 residues. Germline V gives CDR1 SGHAT, CDR2 FQNNGV. The CDR3 nucleotides are TGTGCCAGCAGCTTCCCAGGGGGGGGTACCGGGGAGCTGTTTTTT. It codes for CASSFPGGGTGELFF.

This clone appeared once. The rearrangement joins TRBV9 to TRBJ1-1; maybe TRBD1 (6 bases). The CDR3 extends over 15 amino acids. Between the trimmed V and J ends, which lost 2 bases and 0 bases, there was a span of 11 bases. Germline loops: CDR1 SGDLS, CDR2 YYNGEE. The CDR3 here is CASSVGGQLNTEAFF. Written as DNA, the CDR3 is TGTGCCAGCAGCGTGGGGGGACAATTGAACACTGAAGCTTTCTTT.

This chain links TRBV5-4 with TRBJ1-1, with D possibly being TRBD1 (6 bases). V was trimmed by 4 bases and J by 2 bases, leaving 9 bases between them. The germline V gene has CDR1 SGHNT and CDR2 YYREEE (reference sequence). This CDR3 has 13 residues. Written as DNA, the CDR3 is TGTGCCAGCAGCCTGGACAGAAACACTGAAGCTTTCTTT. Its protein is CASSLDRNTEAFF.

This sequence joins TRBV6-5 and TRBJ2-7; 8 nucleotides match TRBD1. Germline loops: CDR1 MNHEY, CDR2 SVGAGI. The CDR3 runs to 14 residues. Trimming removed 2 bases from V and 7 bases from J; junction bases left unmatched: 7. The DNA for the CDR3 is TGTGCCAGCAGTTACGGTCAGGGGGCAGGGGAGCAGTACTTC. Protein sequence: CASSYGQGAGEQYF.

V usage is TRBV28 and J usage is TRBJ1-6; weak D call: TRBD1 (5 bases). V lost 7 bases to trimming and J lost 7 bases, with 11 bases between them. CDR1 and CDR2 from the germline V gene are MDHEN and SYDVKM. The CDR3 covers 13 residues. Here the CDR3 reads CASTGLRNSPLHF. The DNA for the CDR3 is TGTGCCAGCACAGGGCTCAGGAATTCACCCCTCCACTTT.

The chain is built from TRBV6-5 and TRBJ1-6, with D unresolved. The CDR3 sequence is 12 residues long. Germline V gives CDR1 MNHEY, CDR2 SVGAGI. The V end lost 7 bases, the J end lost 8 bases, and 9 bases lay between the germline ends. Here the CDR3 reads CASTSEYSPLHF. DNA for the CDR3: TGTGCCAGCACTTCAGAATATTCACCCCTCCACTTT.

J is TRBJ1-4 and V is TRBV2; D is unresolved. The V end lost 5 bases, the J end lost 8 bases, and 9 bases lay between the germline ends. This CDR3 contains 12 residues. Germline CDR1 SNHLY, CDR2 FYNNEI. The CDR3 loop reads CASSRLEEKLFF. The CDR3 DNA reads TGTGCCAGCAGTCGACTGGAGGAAAAACTGTTTTTT.

This clone was seen only once. V usage is TRBV12-5 and J usage is TRBJ1-2; D is undetermined. Germline V lookup: CDR1 LGHNT, CDR2 FRNRAP. The CDR3 extends over 13 amino acids. The germline V and J ends were trimmed by 7 bases and 8 bases, with 17 bases remaining between them. The CDR3 sequence is CASVPTPLGGYTF. DNA of the CDR3: TGTGCTAGTGTTCCAACCCCTCTTGGGGGCTACACCTTC.